Below, 21 T cell receptor beta chains from the same sample are listed, as sequenced in a study of early T cells in non-severe SARS-CoV-2 infection. A single record per CDR3 protein comes from TCRdb applying MiXCR to the 5' RACE reads. The sample contains about 70,000 distinct CDR3 sequences, about 11% of which appear only once. Specimen: whole blood. The receptors were sampled from an adult who was a healthcare worker with PCR-confirmed SARS-CoV-2 infection or an uninfected control (not recorded which).

In this sample, this clonotype turned up many times. V and J are TRBV9 and TRBJ1-4; D not resolved. Trimming cost V 3 bases and J 10 bases, with 16 bases left between them. CDR1 is SGDLS and CDR2 is YYNGEE in the germline V gene. The CDR3 covers 14 residues. As DNA, the CDR3 is TGTGCCAGCAGCGCGCAGTTAGCGGCCGGAAAACTGTTTTTT. Residues: CASSAQLAAGKLFF.

The chain is built from TRBV2 and TRBJ1-1; 7 positions match TRBD1. V trimming: 3 bases; J trimming: 0 bases; junction bases outside the gene matches: 4. Germline V lookup: CDR1 SNHLY, CDR2 FYNNEI. CDR3 length equals 15 residues. In DNA form, the CDR3 reads TGTGCCAGCAGTGACGGGGGACAGCTGAACACTGAAGCTTTCTTT. Translating gives CASSDGGQLNTEAFF.

The chain links TRBV11-1 to TRBJ1-6, with D tentatively TRBD1 (5 bases). CDR1 is SGHAT, CDR2 FQDESV, per germline (reference sequence). V was cut by 3 bases and J by 8 bases, with 8 bases left in between. The CDR3 covers 13 residues. The CDR3 is CASSLQGHSPLHF. In DNA form, the CDR3 reads TGTGCCAGCAGCTTGCAGGGCCATTCACCCCTCCACTTT. Full variable domain (outside the CDR3, taken from reference TRBV11-1 and TRBJ1-6): EAEVAQSPRYKITEKSQAVAFWCDPISGHATLYWYRQILGQGPELLVQFQDESVVDDSQLPKDRFSAERLKGVDSTLKIQPAELGDSAMYLCASSLQGHSPLHFGNGTRLTVT.

The V gene is TRBV3-1, the J gene TRBJ1-4; D is unresolved. Germline V CDR1 and CDR2: LGHDT, YNNKEL (reference sequence). The CDR3 consists of 14 residues. V was pared by 0 bases and J by 8 bases, with 10 bases between. The DNA of the CDR3 is TGTGCCAGCAGCCAAGACCTCCGGGCAGAAAAACTGTTTTTT. Protein product: CASSQDLRAEKLFF. The whole variable domain, filled in from reference TRBV3-1 and TRBJ1-4, reads DTAVSQTPKYLVTQMGNDKSIKCEQNLGHDTMYWYKQDSKKFLKIMFSYNNKELIINETVPNRFSPKSPDKAHLNLHINSLELGDSAVYFCASSQDLRAEKLFFGSGTQLSVL.

This clonotype was found many times. The chain combines TRBV7-6 with TRBJ2-7; 8 positions match TRBD1. Germline lookup yields CDR1 SGHVS and CDR2 FNYEAQ. With V trimmed by 1 base and J by 6 bases, 8 bases remained unmatched. The CDR3 spans 15 residues. CDR3 amino acids: CASSLGGTGTREQYF. The CDR3, as DNA: TGTGCCAGCAGCTTAGGGGGGACAGGAACCCGCGAGCAGTACTTC.

In this sample, this clonotype turned up a few times. This chain joins TRBV11-2 and TRBJ1-6; D might be TRBD1 (5 bases). The CDR3 contains 13 residues. V was cut by 0 bases and J by 10 bases, with 7 bases left in between. The germline V gene encodes CDR1 SGHAT and CDR2 FQNNGV. This chain's CDR3 is CASSLDRQSPLHF. CDR3 bases: TGTGCCAGCAGCTTAGATCGACAGTCACCCCTCCACTTT.

The V call is TRBV12-3 or TRBV12-4, the J call TRBJ2-7, with unresolved D. Trimming took off 4 bases at V and 2 bases at J, with 12 bases between the two ends. This CDR3 is built from 14 residues. In DNA, the CDR3 is TGTGCCAGCAGTTCGGGCTACACCGCCTACGAGCAGTACTTC. It yields the protein CASSSGYTAYEQYF.

This clonotype came up many times. The chain recombines TRBV7-9 with TRBJ2-7; D possibly uses TRBD1 or TRBD2 (6 bases each). V lost 3 bases to trimming and J lost 3 bases, with 18 bases between them. Germline V CDR1 and CDR2: SEHNR, FQNEAQ (reference sequence). The CDR3 is 16 amino acids. The CDR3 protein is CASSFRARGAFYEQYF. The CDR3, as DNA: TGTGCCAGCAGCTTTCGGGCAAGGGGGGCTTTCTACGAGCAGTACTTC. Using reference TRBV7-9 and TRBJ2-7 for the parts outside the CDR3, the full variable domain is DTGVSQNPRHKITKRGQNVTFRCDPISEHNRLYWYRQTLGQGPEFLTYFQNEAQLEKSRLLSDRFSAERPKGSFSTLEIQRTEQGDSAMYLCASSFRARGAFYEQYFGPGTRLTVT.

This chain uses TRBV20-1 with TRBJ2-2; 9 nucleotides align to TRBD2. Per the germline V gene, CDR1 is DFQATT and CDR2 is SNEGSKA (reference sequence). Trimming cost V 6 bases and J 4 bases; bases outside gene matches: 9. The CDR3 covers 15 residues. CDR3 residues: CSAVAGGPGTGELFF. CDR3 coding DNA: TGCAGTGCCGTTGCGGGGGGGCCGGGCACCGGGGAGCTGTTTTTT.

This clonotype was picked up many times. V gene TRBV5-1 combines with J gene TRBJ1-1; D gene unclear. Germline values: CDR1 SGHRS, CDR2 YFSETQ. V was shortened by 1 base and J by 1 base, with 8 bases between the two germline ends. This CDR3 is built from 14 residues. CDR3 protein: CASSLPLKNTEAFF. The CDR3 nucleotides read TGCGCCAGCAGCTTGCCCTTGAAGAACACTGAAGCTTTCTTT.

CDR3 residues: CSAVAGTDTQYF. CDR3 bases: TGCAGTGCCGTAGCGGGCACAGATACGCAGTATTTT. The V call is TRBV20-1, the J call TRBJ2-3; maybe TRBD2 (6 bases). CDR3 length: 12 residues. Germline V gene data show CDR1 as DFQATT and CDR2 as SNEGSKA (reference sequence). V lost 6 bases to trimming and J lost 1 base, with 8 bases between them.

The CDR3 reads CATSRGFGGTTEAFF. The CDR3 DNA is TGTGCCACCAGCAGGGGGTTTGGGGGAACCACTGAAGCTTTCTTT. J is TRBJ1-1 and V is TRBV15, with a weak D call TRBD1 (5 bases). Germline CDR1 reads LNHNV; CDR2 reads YYDKDF (reference sequence). The length of the CDR3 is 15 residues. Trimming took 3 bases from V and 4 from J, leaving 15 bases between them.

The genes are TRBV11-2 and TRBJ2-7; D unclear. The germline V gene encodes CDR1 SGHAT and CDR2 FQNNGV. Trimming removed 1 base from V and 7 bases from J, with 14 bases in between. The length of the CDR3 is 14 residues. The DNA for the CDR3 is TGTGCCAGCAGCTTAGGGACGGGTGAGGAAGAGCAGTACTTC. Protein: CASSLGTGEEEQYF.

This clonotype was recorded at least ten times. The V and J genes are TRBV6-4 and TRBJ1-5; 11 bases align to TRBD1. The CDR3 covers 14 residues. Per germline, CDR1 MRHNA and CDR2 SNTAGT. Germline trimming cut 8 bases from V and 6 bases from J; bases unmatched to any gene: 6. The CDR3 bases are TGTGCCAGCCAGGACAGGGGGCGCGGTCAGCCCCAGCATTTT. Its translation is CASQDRGRGQPQHF.

There are many counts of this clonotype. The V gene is TRBV5-4, the J gene TRBJ1-6; 7 nucleotides match TRBD1. The CDR3 extends over 15 amino acids. With 5 bases clipped from V and 3 bases from J, the junction kept 5 bases outside the gene matches. Germline V CDR1 and CDR2: SGHNT, YYREEE (reference sequence). The CDR3 is CASSSQGVYNSPLHF. The CDR3 DNA follows: TGTGCCAGCAGTTCTCAGGGGGTCTATAATTCACCCCTCCACTTT.

The chain recombines TRBV12-3 or TRBV12-4 with TRBJ2-3, with a tentative D call TRBD2 (5 bases). The CDR3 sequence is 15 residues long. The V end lost 6 bases, the J end lost 5 bases, and 18 bases lay between the germline ends. CDR3 loop: CASSLPPGRRDTQYF. CDR3 coding DNA: TGTGCCAGCAGCTTACCCCCGGGGAGACGAGATACGCAGTATTTT.

This clonotype was detected only a few times. V gene TRBV7-9 combines with J gene TRBJ2-5; 7 bases align to TRBD2. Germline-derived CDR1 and CDR2 are SEHNR and FQNEAQ (reference sequence). Trimming cost V 5 bases and J 1 base; bases outside gene matches: 4. The CDR3 loop spans 14 amino acids. CDR3 in amino acids: CASSPGTTQETQYF. CDR3 nucleotide sequence: TGTGCCAGCAGCCCGGGGACTACCCAAGAGACCCAGTACTTC.

In this sample, this clonotype turned up many times. The V call is TRBV6-5, the J call TRBJ2-7; D might be TRBD1 (6 bases). The CDR3 loop spans 14 amino acids. Per germline, CDR1 MNHEY and CDR2 SVGAGI. V was pared by 6 bases and J by 3 bases, with 15 bases between. The CDR3 loop is CASRGHPPLYEQYF. The CDR3 DNA reads as TGTGCCAGCAGGGGACATCCCCCCCTCTACGAGCAGTACTTC.

The table lists this clonotype with many counts. V is TRBV6-5 and J is TRBJ2-2; 9 bases fit TRBD1. The J segment lost 4 bases and the V segment lost 0 bases, leaving 9 bases of the junction unmatched. From germline, CDR1 is MNHEY and CDR2 SVGAGI. There are 18 residues in the CDR3. CDR3 nucleotide sequence: TGTGCCAGCAGTTACTCGAGTCCGGGACAGGGACCCACCGGGGAGCTGTTTTTT. Translating it yields CASSYSSPGQGPTGELFF.

The chain carries TRBV11-3 and TRBJ2-3, with unresolved D. V lost 5 bases and J lost 4, with 10 bases in between. CDR3 length: 13 residues. Looked up from germline, CDR1 is SGHNT and CDR2 is YENEEA. The CDR3 is CASSPSESDTQYF. In DNA, the CDR3 is TGTGCCAGCAGCCCTTCGGAATCAGATACGCAGTATTTT.

This clonotype appeared many times. The gene calls are TRBV10-3 and TRBJ2-7; D unresolved. Per germline, CDR1 ENHRY and CDR2 SYGVKD. Trimming removed 1 base from V and 2 bases from J, with 6 bases in between. This CDR3 is 13 amino acids long. CDR3 sequence (DNA): TGTGCCATCAGTGAGTATGGTGCCTACGAGCAGTACTTC. Translation: CAISEYGAYEQYF.